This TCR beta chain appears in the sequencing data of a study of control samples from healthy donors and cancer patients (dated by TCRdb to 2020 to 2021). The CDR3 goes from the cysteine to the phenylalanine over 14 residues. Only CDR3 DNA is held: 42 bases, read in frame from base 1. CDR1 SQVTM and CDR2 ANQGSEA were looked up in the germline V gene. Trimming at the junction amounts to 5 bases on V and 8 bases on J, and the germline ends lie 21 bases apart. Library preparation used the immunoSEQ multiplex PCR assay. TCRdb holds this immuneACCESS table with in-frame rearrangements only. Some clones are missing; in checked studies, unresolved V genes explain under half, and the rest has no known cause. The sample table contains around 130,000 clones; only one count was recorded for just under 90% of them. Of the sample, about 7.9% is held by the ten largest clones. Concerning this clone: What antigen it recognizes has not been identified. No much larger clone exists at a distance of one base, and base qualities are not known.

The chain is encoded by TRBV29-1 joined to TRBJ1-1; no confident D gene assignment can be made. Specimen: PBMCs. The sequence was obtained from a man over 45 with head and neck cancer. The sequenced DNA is TGCAGCGTTTCCGAATTATTTGAAGTAAGAGAAGCTTTCTTT. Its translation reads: CSVSELFEVREAFF.